This TCR beta chain was sequenced for a study of cytomegalovirus exposure and HLA in healthy donors. The V gene end was trimmed by 5 bases and the J gene end by 0 bases; junction bases not matched to a gene: 5. This CDR3 region has 15 residues. PCR amplification relied on 60 Vbeta primers (plus 13 Jbeta primers). Produced via immunoSEQ multiplex PCR; TCRdb's table is partial and in-frame only. Found here are some 130,000 clones, around 79% of them singletons; the top ten hold 2.5% to 3.5%. The sequencing sample was made of PBMCs. This sequence was found in a female donor in good health and CMV-seronegative. This chain joins TRBV5-3 and TRBJ2-3; 8 positions agree with TRBD1. TRBV5-3 is known as an ORF, though its function is uncertain. CDR3 sequence: CARRARTGSTDTQYF. CDR3 nucleotides: TGTGCCAGAAGAGCTAGGACAGGGAGCACAGATACGCAGTATTTT.